Following are 26 T cell receptor beta chains from one sample sequenced in a study of identical twins' blood T cells. Each CDR3 protein gets one entry after TCRdb re-called the 5' RACE reads with MiXCR. This sample carries roughly 340,000 distinct CDR3 sequences, roughly 30% of them seen once, and the ten largest clones take more than 5.5%. The specimen was PBMCs. The receptors come from a woman aged 18 to 55 in good health.

This clonotype was observed at least ten times. The chain combines TRBV11-2 with TRBJ1-2; D call uncertain. The CDR3 sequence is 14 residues long. CDR1 SGHAT and CDR2 FQNNGV come from the germline V gene. V shed 10 bases and J shed 5 bases, with 20 bases lying between them. DNA of the CDR3: TGTGCCACCCAACCCGCGACAATTCTTTATGGCTACACCTTC. Translation gives CATQPATILYGYTF. Together with reference TRBV11-2 and TRBJ1-2, the CDR3 gives the full variable domain: EAGVAQSPRYKIIEKRQSVAFWCNPISGHATLYWYQQILGQGPKLLIQFQNNGVVDDSQLPKDRFSAERLKGVDSTLKIQPAKLEDSAVYLCATQPATILYGYTFGSGTRLTVV.

On this clonotype itself: A much larger clonotype is one base distant, so this may be a read error. This chain links TRBV11-2 with TRBJ1-1, with a weak D call TRBD1 (5 bases). CDR3 length: 13 residues. Germline V gene lookup returns CDR1 SGHAT and CDR2 FQNNGV. This CDR3 is CASNLVPGGEAFF. The CDR3 nucleotides are TGTGCCAGCAACTTAGTCCCGGGGGGTGAAGCTTTCTTT. Full variable domain (rest looked up from reference TRBV11-2 and TRBJ1-1): EAGVAQSPRYKIIEKRQSVAFWCNPISGHATLYWYQQILGQGPKLLIQFQNNGVVDDSQLPKDRFSAERLKGVDSTLKIQPAKLEDSAVYLCASNLVPGGEAFFGQGTRLTVV.

The chain employs TRBV5-4 and TRBJ1-4; a weak D match, TRBD1 (5 bases). CDR1 and CDR2 from the germline V gene are SGHNT and YYREEE (reference sequence). The CDR3 spans 17 residues. Deletions cut 0 bases from V and 4 bases from J, with 16 bases between. CDR3 in amino acids: CASSLAPYQGLNEKLFF. Here the CDR3 DNA reads TGTGCCAGCAGCTTGGCGCCATACCAGGGTCTTAATGAAAAACTGTTTTTT.

CDR3 sequence reads: CSAREAGGNYGYTF. CDR3 in DNA: TGCAGTGCCCGTGAGGCGGGCGGTAACTATGGCTACACCTTC. The genes are TRBV20-1 and TRBJ1-2; D call uncertain. The V gene lost 6 bases and the J gene lost 1 base, with 15 bases spanning the gap. Germline-derived CDR1 and CDR2 are DFQATT and SNEGSKA (reference sequence). CDR3 length: 14 residues.

The chain carries TRBV2 and TRBJ2-2, with D uncertain. The CDR3 extends over 14 amino acids. Trimming took off 3 bases at V and 3 bases at J, with 8 bases between the two ends. In germline, CDR1 is SNHLY, CDR2 FYNNEI. The CDR3: CASSDREHTGELFF. CDR3 DNA sequence: TGTGCCAGCAGTGATAGAGAGCACACCGGGGAGCTGTTTTTT.

The V and J genes are TRBV12-3 or TRBV12-4 and TRBJ1-2; no firm D call. V dropped 8 bases and J dropped 6 bases, with 22 bases sitting between them. The CDR3 is 15 residues long. The CDR3 is CASAPYGVETHGYTF. The CDR3 DNA follows: TGTGCCAGCGCCCCTTACGGTGTAGAAACGCATGGCTACACCTTC.

This clonotype was counted many times. The V call is TRBV12-3 or TRBV12-4, the J call TRBJ1-2, with D maybe TRBD1 (5 bases). CDR3 length equals 13 residues. Trimming shortened V by 3 bases and J by 4 bases, and 9 bases separated the two germline ends. In DNA form, the CDR3 reads TGTGCCAGCAGTTTGGGGGTTGGCTATGGCTACACCTTC. It encodes CASSLGVGYGYTF.

The chain uses TRBV29-1 and TRBJ1-1; D gene unclear. This CDR3 region has 11 residues. The germline gives CDR1 SQVTM, CDR2 ANQGSEA. Between the trimmed V and J ends, which lost 6 bases and 11 bases, there was a span of 16 bases. In nucleotides, the CDR3 is TGCAGCGTCCAGACGTCCCCGACGGCTTTCTTT. Encoded protein: CSVQTSPTAFF.

The chain uses TRBV20-1 and TRBJ1-1; D unresolved. Germline-derived CDR1 and CDR2 are DFQATT and SNEGSKA (reference sequence). V lost 0 bases, J lost 1 base, and 12 bases lay in between. The CDR3 length is 15 residues. The DNA for the CDR3 is TGCAGTGCTAGAGATCTTTTGGCAGCGAACACTGAAGCTTTCTTT. This translates into CSARDLLAANTEAFF.

J is TRBJ1-1 and V is TRBV7-2, with D perhaps TRBD1 (6 bases). The CDR3 loop spans 14 amino acids. Germline CDR1 and CDR2: SGHTA and FQGNSA. The ends were cut back, 5 bases at V and 6 bases at J, with 16 bases in the middle. As DNA, the CDR3 is TGTGCCAGCAGCCCCAGCAGGGGAAGGCCTGAAGCTTTCTTT. Protein product: CASSPSRGRPEAFF.

This clonotype was found a few times. V is TRBV6-6 and J is TRBJ2-2; D remains unclear. CDR3 length: 15 residues. V lost 2 bases, J lost 1 base, and 8 bases lay in between. CDR1 and CDR2 from the germline V gene are MNHNY and SVGAGI (reference sequence). The CDR3 region is CASSYPPRNTGELFF. The CDR3 DNA reads TGTGCCAGCAGTTACCCCCCAAGGAACACCGGGGAGCTGTTTTTT.

This clonotype occurred many times. The chain recombines TRBV20-1 with TRBJ2-1; D remains ambiguous. Deletions cut 6 bases from V and 8 bases from J, with 17 bases between. CDR3 length: 13 residues. Germline CDR1 and CDR2: DFQATT and SNEGSKA (reference sequence). The CDR3 nucleotides read TGCAGTGCGGCAAAGCGCAGAGGAGATGAGCAGTTCTTC. Protein: CSAAKRRGDEQFF.

V is TRBV7-9 and J is TRBJ1-2, with D unresolved. Germline values: CDR1 SEHNR, CDR2 FQNEAQ (reference sequence). The germline V and J ends were trimmed by 0 bases and 4 bases, with 9 bases remaining between them. This CDR3 is built from 14 residues. In DNA form, the CDR3 reads TGTGCCAGCAGCTTAGCGCCTTTGGTCTATGGCTACACCTTC. Encoded protein: CASSLAPLVYGYTF.

The chain uses TRBV20-1 and TRBJ2-1, with TRBD2 as a possible D gene (6 bases). This CDR3 region has 13 residues. Looked up from germline, CDR1 is DFQATT and CDR2 is SNEGSKA (reference sequence). This chain's CDR3 is CRVERVLNNEQFF. The CDR3 DNA reads TGCAGGGTGGAGCGGGTTCTTAACAATGAGCAGTTCTTC.

The V gene is TRBV3-1, the J gene TRBJ1-5; D is uncertain. The CDR3 has 13 residues. Trimming took 4 bases from V and 4 from J, leaving 8 bases between them. CDR1 is LGHDT and CDR2 is YNNKEL in the germline V gene (reference sequence). The CDR3 nucleotides are TGTGCCAGCAGCCCGACCGTAAATCAGCCCCAGCATTTT. It translates to CASSPTVNQPQHF.

The V and J genes are TRBV5-1 and TRBJ1-2; D possibly corresponds to TRBD1 (6 bases). Germline V gives CDR1 SGHRS, CDR2 YFSETQ. V shed 3 bases and J shed 1 base, with 10 bases lying between them. The CDR3 consists of 14 residues. CDR3 sequence reads: CASSSGAFNYGYTF. CDR3 DNA: TGCGCCAGCAGCTCAGGGGCCTTTAACTATGGCTACACCTTC.

This clonotype has ten or more counts. V is TRBV20-1 and J is TRBJ1-4; 8 positions match TRBD1. This CDR3 contains 15 residues. Unmatched junction bases numbered 8, after V lost 3 bases and J lost 5 bases. Germline loops: CDR1 DFQATT, CDR2 SNEGSKA (reference sequence). This CDR3 reads CSARRGTGRNEKLFF. The CDR3 DNA follows: TGCAGTGCTAGGCGCGGGACAGGCCGAAATGAAAAACTGTTTTTT.

This clonotype showed up just a few times. J is TRBJ1-4 and V is TRBV4-3; TRBD1 might be the D (5 bases). V was pared by 4 bases and J by 12 bases, with 12 bases between. Germline CDR1 and CDR2: LGHNA and YSLEER. There are 12 residues in the CDR3. The CDR3 loop is CASSLPGDQLFF. The CDR3 DNA reads TGCGCCAGCAGCCTACCGGGGGATCAACTGTTTTTT.

This clonotype came up a few times. The DNA of the CDR3 is TGTGCCAGCAGCCAAGAGGTACAGTTGAATGAAAAACTGTTTTTT. Residues: CASSQEVQLNEKLFF. The rearrangement joins TRBV3-1 to TRBJ1-4, with D hard to call. V dropped 0 bases and J dropped 5 bases, with 10 bases sitting between them. The germline gives CDR1 LGHDT, CDR2 YNNKEL (reference sequence). The CDR3 has 15 residues.

The gene calls are TRBV19 and TRBJ1-5, with unresolved D. This CDR3 region has 11 residues. The germline gives CDR1 LNHDA, CDR2 SQIVND (reference sequence). V was cut by 2 bases and J by 15 bases, with 11 bases left in between. The CDR3 bases are TGTGCCAGTAGTATATCCGGACGGCGGCATTTT. This codes for CASSISGRRHF. Full variable domain (outside the CDR3, taken from reference TRBV19 and TRBJ1-5): DGGITQSPKYLFRKEGQNVTLSCEQNLNHDAMYWYRQDPGQGLRLIYYSQIVNDFQKGDIAEGYSVSREKKESFPLTVTSAQKNPTAFYLCASSISGRRHFGDGTRLSIL.

The chain is built from TRBV6-5 and TRBJ2-1; no clear D gene. The germline V gene encodes CDR1 MNHEY and CDR2 SVGAGI. The CDR3 is 14 residues long. V lost 2 bases, J lost 6 bases, and 11 bases lay in between. The chain's CDR3 is CASSYGQASNEQFF. The CDR3 nucleotides read TGTGCCAGCAGTTACGGTCAGGCGAGCAATGAGCAGTTCTTC.

The sample holds a few counts of this clonotype. This chain links TRBV20-1 with TRBJ1-6; tentatively, D is TRBD1 (5 bases). This CDR3 has 16 residues. V was pared by 1 base and J by 2 bases, with 12 bases between. Germline CDR1 and CDR2: DFQATT and SNEGSKA (reference sequence). The CDR3 region is CSARGGGSTYNSPLHF. The CDR3 nucleotides are TGCAGTGCTAGAGGTGGGGGATCGACCTATAATTCACCCCTCCACTTT.

This clonotype was seen a handful of times. This chain connects TRBV20-1 to TRBJ1-5; 8 bases match TRBD1. Unmatched junction bases numbered 10, after V lost 6 bases and J lost 3 bases. Germline CDR1 and CDR2: DFQATT and SNEGSKA (reference sequence). The CDR3 contains 15 residues. The CDR3 DNA is TGCAGTGCATCACCAGGGGGCTCCTACAATCAGCCCCAGCATTTT. Amino acids: CSASPGGSYNQPQHF.

In regard to this clonotype: Its ends do not fully match the called genes, so a read error is possible. The chain has TRBV20-1 and TRBJ2-5; D uncertain. The CDR3 length is 12 residues. CDR1 is DFQATT and CDR2 is SNEGSKA in the germline V gene (reference sequence). Written as DNA, the CDR3 is TGCAGTGCTAGAGATCGAGAGGAGACCCAGTGCTTC. Amino acids: CSARDREETQCF.

This sequence joins TRBV5-1 and TRBJ2-7; D not resolved. The ends were cut back, 1 base at V and 2 bases at J, with 22 bases in the middle. The V gene's germline CDR1 is SGHRS and CDR2 YFSETQ. The CDR3 is made up of 18 amino acids. The CDR3 loop is CASSLIVLPASGTYEQYF. Here the CDR3 DNA reads TGCGCCAGCAGCTTGATAGTTCTTCCGGCTAGTGGGACCTACGAGCAGTACTTC.

As to this clonotype: A much more abundant neighbour one base away suggests this may be a read error. The V gene is TRBV5-1, the J gene TRBJ1-1; D might be TRBD1 (5 bases). Germline CDR1 is SGHRS and CDR2 is YFSETQ. V lost 4 bases and J 6 bases, leaving 16 bases between the germline ends. The CDR3 contains 14 residues. The CDR3 nucleotides are TGCGCCAGCAGCATGGGACCTGATAGCGCTGAAGCTTTCTTT. Translating it yields CASSMGPDSAEAFF.